This T cell receptor beta chain derives from a study of T cell clonotyping in hematopoietic cell transplantation listed by TCRdb under 2021. The study in broad terms: Recipient samples taken before transplant were obtained following cytoreduction. The study collected around 150 blood samples from 35 to 40 consecutive transplant recipients and their related donors. Recruitment of patients was conducted between late 2015 and January 2017, and follow-up was continued until late 2020 or death.

TCR beta CDR3 regions were amplified from genomic DNA with the immunoSEQ assay, a bias-controlled multiplex PCR using V- and J-specific primers. A second PCR step added a proprietary barcode and Illumina adapter sequences to the CDR3 amplicons. CDR3 libraries were sequenced on an Illumina MiSeq instrument. The authors' pipeline ran thus. Export and quality control were performed with immunoSEQ Analyzer 3.0, and downstream analyses were performed with R Bioconductor and Immunarch. Repertoire metrics were calculated using only productive rearrangements within the normalized downsampled data set. Pathologically expanded clonotypes were defined as those larger than 5 templates in the normalized cohort. The Inverse Simpson Index served as the measure of repertoire diversity. CMV-specificity analyses were carried out on the non-normalized data set to capture all clonotypes. The source is immuneACCESS, and TCRdb retained only in-frame sequences with V and J called. Part of the clones is not carried over; for the studies checked, unresolved V genes explain less than half of this, and the remainder is unexplained. That table furnishes V, J and clone size, whereas the DNA furnished D and trimming. The table for this sample lists 16,000 or so clones; about 92% of them were counted only once. The ten biggest clones cover under 2% of the sample.

With regard to this clone: The target of this receptor is not known. No much larger clone exists at a distance of one base, and base qualities are not known.

The research as a whole found: The sample size was limited and the cells went unsorted, which meant the CD4 and CD8 repertoire contributions could not be told apart. Recipient TCR diversity fell after transplant, with pathologically expanded clonotypes rising progressively from day 30 to day 180. Recipient repertoires showed only a small fraction of overlap with donor repertoires, and over 95% appeared de novo at the given depth. Inverse Simpson Index values from donors and from recipients before transplant predicted broader TCR repertoire diversity after transplant.

The time point label, as the study defines it: recipient sample about 28 days before transplant, after cytoreduction. Blood from recipients was drawn roughly 28 days before transplant, then again at days 30, 100 and 180 after transplant. Nuclei Lysis Solution was used to extract genomic DNA from fresh or cryopreserved unfractionated peripheral blood mononuclear cells. The sequence came from a man aged 18-30 years with biphenotypic leukemia. Some clones in this sample may be carry-over from other donors' samples. The sample here was peripheral blood mononuclear cells, taken before stem cell transplant.

CDR3 sequence: CASSSQVGSVEAFF. At the DNA level, the sequence is TGTGCCAGTAGTTCACAGGTCGGCTCTGTTGAAGCTTTCTTT. This chain joins TRBV19 to TRBJ1-1, with TRBD1 perhaps the D gene, on 5 matching bases. Including cysteine and phenylalanine, the CDR3 has 14 amino acids. Only CDR3 DNA remains: 42 bases, in frame from the first base. The germline V gene encodes CDR1 LNHDA and CDR2 SQIVND (reference sequence). V lost 5 bases and J lost 7 bases; the stretch between them is 17 bases long.